In this sample, the clone carrying this T cell receptor beta chain turned up a few times. These data are taken from a study of T-cell memory formation after mild COVID-19. TCRdb analysed the 5' RACE reads with MiXCR anew, one entry per CDR3 protein. The sample contains 350,000 to 450,000 distinct CDR3 sequences, 14% of which appear only once. V was shortened by 2 bases and J by 10 bases, with 9 bases between the two germline ends. Looked up from germline, CDR1 is SGHTA and CDR2 is FQGNSA. The CDR3 extends over 12 amino acids. This receptor was obtained from a young man who had mild COVID-19 (a few samples of this study predate the infection). Cell type and time point are not known. The sequencing input was PBMCs or a T cell subset sorted from them (not recorded which). This chain links TRBV7-2 with TRBJ2-1; D gene ambiguous. CDR3 amino acids: CASSLRFREQFF. CDR3 nucleotides: TGTGCCAGCAGCTTACGATTTAGGGAGCAGTTCTTC.